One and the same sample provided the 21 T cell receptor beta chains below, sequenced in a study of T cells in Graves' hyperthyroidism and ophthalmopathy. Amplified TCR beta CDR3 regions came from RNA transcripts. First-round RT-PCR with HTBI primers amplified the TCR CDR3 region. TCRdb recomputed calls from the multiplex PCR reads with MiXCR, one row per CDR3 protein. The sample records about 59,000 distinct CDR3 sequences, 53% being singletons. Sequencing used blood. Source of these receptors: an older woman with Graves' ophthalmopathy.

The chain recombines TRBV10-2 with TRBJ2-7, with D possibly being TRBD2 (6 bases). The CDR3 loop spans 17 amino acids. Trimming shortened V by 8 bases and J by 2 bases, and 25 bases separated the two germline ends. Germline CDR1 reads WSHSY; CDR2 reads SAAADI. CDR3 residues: CASLLVSGGRGAYEQYF. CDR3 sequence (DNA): TGCGCCAGCTTATTGGTTAGCGGCGGCCGCGGGGCCTACGAGCAGTACTTC.

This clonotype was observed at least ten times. The CDR3 protein is CASSIQENYGYTF. CDR3 bases: TGTGCCAGTAGCATACAGGAAAACTATGGCTACACCTTC. This rearrangement joins TRBV19 to TRBJ1-2, with a tentative D call TRBD1 (5 bases). CDR3 size: 13 residues. Trimming removed 6 bases from V and 2 bases from J, with 10 bases in between. Germline V gives CDR1 LNHDA, CDR2 SQIVND (reference sequence). Full variable domain (missing parts from reference TRBV19 and TRBJ1-2): DGGITQSPKYLFRKEGQNVTLSCEQNLNHDAMYWYRQDPGQGLRLIYYSQIVNDFQKGDIAEGYSVSREKKESFPLTVTSAQKNPTAFYLCASSIQENYGYTFGSGTRLTVV.

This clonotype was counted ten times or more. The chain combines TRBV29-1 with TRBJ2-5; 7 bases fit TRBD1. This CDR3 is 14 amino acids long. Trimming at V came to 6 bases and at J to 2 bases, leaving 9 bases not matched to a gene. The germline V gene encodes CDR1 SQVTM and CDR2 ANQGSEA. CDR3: CSVARDSNQETQYF. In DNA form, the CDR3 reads TGCAGCGTGGCCCGGGACAGCAATCAAGAGACCCAGTACTTC.

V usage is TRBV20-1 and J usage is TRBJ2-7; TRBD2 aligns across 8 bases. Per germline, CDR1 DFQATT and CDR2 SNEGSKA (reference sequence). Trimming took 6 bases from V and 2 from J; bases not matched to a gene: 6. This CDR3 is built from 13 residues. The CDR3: CSANNGRAYEQYF. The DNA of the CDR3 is TGCAGTGCCAATAACGGGAGGGCCTACGAGCAGTACTTC.

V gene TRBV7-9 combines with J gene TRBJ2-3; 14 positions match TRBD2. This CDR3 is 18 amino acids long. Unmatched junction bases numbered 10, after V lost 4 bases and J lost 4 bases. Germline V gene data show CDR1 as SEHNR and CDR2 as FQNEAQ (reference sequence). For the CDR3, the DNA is TGTGCCAGCAGCTCGACTAGCGGGGGGGGTTTGGGCGCAGATACGCAGTATTTT. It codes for CASSSTSGGGLGADTQYF.

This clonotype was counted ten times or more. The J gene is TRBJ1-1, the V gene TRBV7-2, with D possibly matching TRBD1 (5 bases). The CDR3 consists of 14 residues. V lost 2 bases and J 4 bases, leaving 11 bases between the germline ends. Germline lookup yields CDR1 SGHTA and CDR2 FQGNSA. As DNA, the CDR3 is TGTGCCAGCAGCTTAAAGGCGGGGGGCACTGAAGCTTTCTTT. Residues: CASSLKAGGTEAFF.

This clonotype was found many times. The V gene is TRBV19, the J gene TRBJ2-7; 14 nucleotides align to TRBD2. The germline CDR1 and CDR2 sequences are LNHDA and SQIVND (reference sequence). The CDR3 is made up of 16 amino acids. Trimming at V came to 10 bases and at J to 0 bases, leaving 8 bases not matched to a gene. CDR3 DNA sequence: TGTGCCACTGGACTAGCGGGAGGTGGAAGCTCCTACGAGCAGTACTTC. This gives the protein CATGLAGGGSSYEQYF.

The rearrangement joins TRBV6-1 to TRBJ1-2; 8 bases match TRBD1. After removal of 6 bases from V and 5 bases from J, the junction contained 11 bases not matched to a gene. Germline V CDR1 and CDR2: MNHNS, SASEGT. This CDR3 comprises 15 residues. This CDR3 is CASRTGGWTEYGYTF. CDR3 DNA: TGTGCCAGCAGAACAGGGGGTTGGACAGAATATGGCTACACCTTC.

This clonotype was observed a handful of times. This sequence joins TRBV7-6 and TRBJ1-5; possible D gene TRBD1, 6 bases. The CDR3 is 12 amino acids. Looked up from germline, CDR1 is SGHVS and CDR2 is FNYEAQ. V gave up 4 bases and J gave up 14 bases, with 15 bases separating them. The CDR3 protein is CASSSAGGPEHF. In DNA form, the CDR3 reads TGTGCCAGCAGCTCGGCGGGGGGGCCTGAGCATTTT.

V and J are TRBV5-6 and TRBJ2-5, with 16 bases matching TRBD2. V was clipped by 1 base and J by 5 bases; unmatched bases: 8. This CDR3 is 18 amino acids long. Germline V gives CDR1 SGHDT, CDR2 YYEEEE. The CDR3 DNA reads TGTGCCAGCAGCTTGTCGGGACTAGCGGGGGGGTTTGGGGAGACCCAGTACTTC. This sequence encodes CASSLSGLAGGFGETQYF. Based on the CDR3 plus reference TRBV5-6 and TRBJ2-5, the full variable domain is DAGVTQSPTHLIKTRGQQVTLRCSPKSGHDTVSWYQQALGQGPQFIFQYYEEEERQRGNFPDRFSGHQFPNYSSELNVNALLLGDSALYLCASSLSGLAGGFGETQYFGPGTRLLVL.

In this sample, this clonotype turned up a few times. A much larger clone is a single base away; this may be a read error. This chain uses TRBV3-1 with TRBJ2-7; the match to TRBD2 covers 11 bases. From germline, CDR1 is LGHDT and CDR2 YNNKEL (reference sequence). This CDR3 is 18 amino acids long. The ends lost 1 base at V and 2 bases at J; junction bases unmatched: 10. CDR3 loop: CASSQVSSGRWSAYEQYF. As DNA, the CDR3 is TGTGCCAGCAGCCAAGTGTCTAGCGGGAGGTGGAGCGCCTACGAGCAGTACTTC.

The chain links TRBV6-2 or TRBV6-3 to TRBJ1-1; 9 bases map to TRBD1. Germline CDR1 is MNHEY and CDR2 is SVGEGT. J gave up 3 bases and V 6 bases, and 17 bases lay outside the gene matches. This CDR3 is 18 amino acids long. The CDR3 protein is CASSLLRDREVRHTEAFF. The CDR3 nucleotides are TGTGCCAGCAGCCTACTCCGGGACAGGGAGGTTCGGCACACTGAAGCTTTCTTT.

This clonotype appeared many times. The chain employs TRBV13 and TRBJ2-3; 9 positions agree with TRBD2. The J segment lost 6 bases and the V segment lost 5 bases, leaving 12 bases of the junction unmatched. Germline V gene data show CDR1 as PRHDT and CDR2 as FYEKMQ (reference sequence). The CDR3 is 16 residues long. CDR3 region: CASSPASGAPTDTQYF. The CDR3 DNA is TGTGCCAGCAGCCCGGCTAGCGGGGCTCCAACGGATACGCAGTATTTT.

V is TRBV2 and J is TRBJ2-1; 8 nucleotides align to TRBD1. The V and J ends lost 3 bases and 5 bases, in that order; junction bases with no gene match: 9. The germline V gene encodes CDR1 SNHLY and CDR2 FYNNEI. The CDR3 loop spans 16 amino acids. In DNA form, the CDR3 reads TGTGCCAGCAGTGATTCAGGGGGCGAACTCAACAATGAGCAGTTCTTC. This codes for CASSDSGGELNNEQFF.

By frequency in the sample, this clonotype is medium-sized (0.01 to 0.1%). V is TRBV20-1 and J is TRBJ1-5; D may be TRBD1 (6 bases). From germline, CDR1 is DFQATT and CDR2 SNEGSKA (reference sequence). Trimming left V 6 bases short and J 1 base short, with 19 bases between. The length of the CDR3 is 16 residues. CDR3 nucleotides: TGCAGTGCCCTAACCCCAGGGGAGTTAAGCAATCAGCCCCAGCATTTT. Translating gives CSALTPGELSNQPQHF.

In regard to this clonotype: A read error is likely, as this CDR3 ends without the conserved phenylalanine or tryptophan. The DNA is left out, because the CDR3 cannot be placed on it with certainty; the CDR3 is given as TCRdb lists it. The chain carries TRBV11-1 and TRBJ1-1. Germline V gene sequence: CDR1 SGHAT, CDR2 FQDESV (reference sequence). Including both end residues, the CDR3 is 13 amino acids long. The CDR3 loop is CASSLAAAGGAFS.

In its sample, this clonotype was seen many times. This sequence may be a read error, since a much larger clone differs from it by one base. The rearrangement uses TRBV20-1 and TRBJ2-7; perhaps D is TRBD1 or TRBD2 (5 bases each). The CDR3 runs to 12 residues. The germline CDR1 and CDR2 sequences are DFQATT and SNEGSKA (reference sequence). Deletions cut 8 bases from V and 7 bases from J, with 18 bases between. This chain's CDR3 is CSTGTGLSEQYF. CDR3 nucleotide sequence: TGCAGTACCGGGACCGGGCTCTCTGAGCAGTACTTC.

CDR3 DNA sequence: TGTGCCAGTAGTATCGACGACGATCCCGGGGCTGGTGAAAAACTGTTTTTT. Its protein product is CASSIDDDPGAGEKLFF. This sequence joins TRBV19 and TRBJ1-4; D might be TRBD1 (5 bases). CDR1 is LNHDA, CDR2 SQIVND, per germline (reference sequence). V lost 3 bases to trimming and J lost 7 bases, with 21 bases between them. CDR3 size: 17 residues.

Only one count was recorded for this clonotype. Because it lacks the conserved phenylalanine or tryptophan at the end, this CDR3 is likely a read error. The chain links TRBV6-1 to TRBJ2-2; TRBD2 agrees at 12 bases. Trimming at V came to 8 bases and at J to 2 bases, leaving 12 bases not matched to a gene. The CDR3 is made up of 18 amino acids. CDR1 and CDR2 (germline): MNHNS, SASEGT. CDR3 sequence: CASGQTSGRSANTGELFS. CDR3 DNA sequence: TGTGCCAGCGGGCAGACTAGCGGGAGATCGGCTAACACCGGGGAGCTGTTTTCT.

The CDR3 bases are TGCAGTGCTAGAGTTGTCTCCACAGATACGCAGTATTTT. Amino acid sequence: CSARVVSTDTQYF. The chain recombines TRBV20-1 with TRBJ2-3; D is uncertain. The length of the CDR3 is 13 residues. The germline V gene encodes CDR1 DFQATT and CDR2 SNEGSKA (reference sequence). V lost 1 base and J 2 bases, leaving 7 bases between the germline ends.

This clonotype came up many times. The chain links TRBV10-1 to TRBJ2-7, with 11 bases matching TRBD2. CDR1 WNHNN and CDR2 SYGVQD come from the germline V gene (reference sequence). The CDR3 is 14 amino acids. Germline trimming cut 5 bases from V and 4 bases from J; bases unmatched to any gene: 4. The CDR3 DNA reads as TGCGCCAGCAGTCCGGGACTAGCGGAGTACGAGCAGTACTTC. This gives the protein CASSPGLAEYEQYF.